This is a list of T cell receptor beta chains from one sample in a study of blood T cell repertoires in COVID-19. The data were produced by immunoSEQ multiplex PCR, yet TCRdb's version contains in-frame clones alone and is incomplete. The sample holds 200,000 to 250,000 clones, about 90% seen once. The sequenced sample consisted of PBMCs or T cells enriched from blood (not recorded which). The receptors derive from a man between 25 and 39 years old who had recovered from COVID-19. Both conserved end residues are part of each CDR3. D genes are given only for firm matches. Part of the rows lack a size; the others show once, few, many or a class for expanded clones.

cdr3_length: 14; d_call: TRBD1; clone_size: few; j_call: TRBJ2-7; v_call: TRBV10-3; cdr3_aa: CAISDQQGAYEQYF; cdr3_nt: TGTGCCATCAGTGATCAGCAGGGGGCCTACGAGCAGTACTTC
cdr3_length: 14; d_call: -; clone_size: -; j_call: TRBJ2-6; v_call: TRBV9; cdr3_aa: CASSEYSGANVLTF; cdr3_nt: TGTGCCAGCAGCGAATACTCTGGGGCCAACGTCCTGACTTTC
cdr3_length: 14; d_call: TRBD1; clone_size: -; j_call: TRBJ1-3; v_call: TRBV13; cdr3_aa: CASSLVQGRNTIYF; cdr3_nt: TGTGCCAGCAGCTTAGTACAGGGGAGAAACACCATATATTTT
cdr3_length: 15; d_call: -; clone_size: -; j_call: TRBJ1-2; v_call: TRBV6-5; cdr3_aa: CASSYAGATERGYTF; cdr3_nt: TGTGCCAGCAGTTACGCCGGTGCGACAGAACGTGGCTACACCTTC
cdr3_length: 15; d_call: -; clone_size: -; j_call: TRBJ1-2; v_call: TRBV9; cdr3_aa: CASSGRDNLFDGYTF; cdr3_nt: TGTGCCAGCAGCGGACGGGACAATCTTTTTGATGGCTACACCTTC
cdr3_length: 14; d_call: TRBD1; clone_size: -; j_call: TRBJ1-1; v_call: TRBV6-5; cdr3_aa: CASSWSGGNTEAFF; cdr3_nt: TGTGCCAGCAGTTGGTCAGGGGGGAACACTGAAGCTTTCTTT
cdr3_length: 17; d_call: -; clone_size: -; j_call: TRBJ1-4; v_call: TRBV10-2; cdr3_aa: CASSLGMTGGASEKLFF; cdr3_nt: TGCGCCAGCAGTTTAGGAATGACTGGGGGGGCCTCGGAAAAACTGTTTTTT
cdr3_length: 15; d_call: TRBD1; clone_size: -; j_call: TRBJ2-2; v_call: TRBV19; cdr3_aa: CASSTLTGGTGELFF; cdr3_nt: TGTGCCAGTAGTACCCTCACAGGGGGCACCGGGGAGCTGTTTTTT
cdr3_length: 15; d_call: TRBD1; clone_size: -; j_call: TRBJ2-7; v_call: TRBV5-6; cdr3_aa: CASSLRGQGNYEQYF; cdr3_nt: TGTGCCAGCAGCTTGAGGGGACAGGGTAACTACGAGCAGTACTTC
cdr3_length: 15; d_call: -; clone_size: -; j_call: TRBJ1-3; v_call: TRBV21-1; cdr3_aa: CASGSMRGSGNTIYF; cdr3_nt: TGTGCCAGCGGCTCAATGAGAGGGTCTGGAAACACCATATATTTT
cdr3_length: 14; d_call: TRBD1; clone_size: -; j_call: TRBJ2-3; v_call: TRBV27; cdr3_aa: CASCDRGGTDTQYF; cdr3_nt: TGTGCCAGCTGCGACAGGGGTGGGACAGATACGCAGTATTTT
cdr3_length: 14; d_call: -; clone_size: -; j_call: TRBJ2-7; v_call: TRBV5-1; cdr3_aa: CASSFGTQGNEQYF; cdr3_nt: TGCGCCAGCAGCTTCGGAACCCAGGGAAACGAGCAGTACTTC
cdr3_length: 15; d_call: -; clone_size: -; j_call: TRBJ1-3; v_call: TRBV7-2; cdr3_aa: CASSEVGRLRNTIYF; cdr3_nt: TGTGCCAGCAGCGAGGTGGGGAGATTAAGAAACACCATATATTTT
cdr3_length: 15; d_call: -; clone_size: -; j_call: TRBJ1-1; v_call: TRBV27; cdr3_aa: CASSLLGTQNTEAFF; cdr3_nt: TGTGCCAGCAGTTTACTCGGTACCCAGAACACTGAAGCTTTCTTT
cdr3_length: 15; d_call: TRBD2; clone_size: many; j_call: TRBJ2-2; v_call: TRBV6-4; cdr3_aa: CASSPSGGATGELFF; cdr3_nt: TGTGCCAGCAGCCCTAGCGGGGGGGCCACCGGGGAGCTGTTTTTT
cdr3_length: 13; d_call: -; clone_size: -; j_call: TRBJ1-4; v_call: TRBV30; cdr3_aa: CAFGRGRNEKLFF; cdr3_nt: TGTGCTTTTGGACGGGGGAGAAATGAAAAACTGTTTTTT
cdr3_length: 14; d_call: -; clone_size: few; j_call: TRBJ1-2; v_call: TRBV11-2; cdr3_aa: CASSSGQTEDGYTF; cdr3_nt: TGTGCCAGCAGCTCAGGACAGACAGAGGATGGCTACACCTTC
cdr3_length: 14; d_call: -; clone_size: -; j_call: TRBJ2-2; v_call: TRBV3-1/TRBV3-2; cdr3_aa: CASSQGLYTGELFF; cdr3_nt: TGTGCCAGCAGCCAAGGGCTGTACACCGGGGAGCTGTTTTTT
cdr3_length: 12; d_call: -; clone_size: -; j_call: TRBJ2-7; v_call: TRBV28; cdr3_aa: CASSFSLYEQYF; cdr3_nt: TGTGCCAGCAGTTTTAGCCTGTACGAGCAGTACTTC
cdr3_length: 14; d_call: -; clone_size: -; j_call: TRBJ1-3; v_call: TRBV12-5; cdr3_aa: CASARDSSGNTIYF; cdr3_nt: TGTGCTAGTGCCCGGGACTCCTCTGGAAACACCATATATTTT
cdr3_length: 15; d_call: -; clone_size: -; j_call: TRBJ1-5; v_call: TRBV3-1/TRBV3-2; cdr3_aa: CASSRATGLNQPQHF; cdr3_nt: TGTGCCAGCAGCCGAGCGACAGGACTGAATCAGCCCCAGCATTTT
cdr3_length: 16; d_call: TRBD2; clone_size: -; j_call: TRBJ2-1; v_call: TRBV19; cdr3_aa: CASSTHTSGSYNEQFF; cdr3_nt: TGTGCCAGTAGTACCCACACTAGCGGGTCCTACAATGAGCAGTTCTTC
cdr3_length: 13; d_call: -; clone_size: -; j_call: TRBJ1-1; v_call: TRBV4-1; cdr3_aa: CASSQKGRTEAFF; cdr3_nt: TGCGCCAGCAGCCAGAAGGGGAGGACTGAAGCTTTCTTT
cdr3_length: 13; d_call: -; clone_size: -; j_call: TRBJ1-4; v_call: TRBV7-9; cdr3_aa: CASSRATNEKLFF; cdr3_nt: TGTGCCAGCAGCCGAGCAACTAATGAAAAACTGTTTTTT
cdr3_length: 15; d_call: TRBD1; clone_size: -; j_call: TRBJ1-5; v_call: TRBV6-5; cdr3_aa: CASSYGGQGDQPQHF; cdr3_nt: TGTGCCAGCAGTTATGGGGGACAGGGTGATCAGCCCCAGCATTTT
cdr3_length: 13; d_call: -; clone_size: -; j_call: TRBJ1-6; v_call: TRBV2; cdr3_aa: CASSESGNSPLHF; cdr3_nt: TGTGCCAGCAGTGAGTCGGGTAATTCACCCCTCCACTTT
cdr3_length: 14; d_call: -; clone_size: -; j_call: TRBJ1-2; v_call: TRBV3-1/TRBV3-2; cdr3_aa: CASSQNGGLYGYTF; cdr3_nt: TGTGCCAGCAGCCAAAACGGGGGTTTGTACGGCTACACCTTC
cdr3_length: 11; d_call: -; clone_size: -; j_call: TRBJ2-7; v_call: TRBV11-2; cdr3_aa: CASSLGHEQYF; cdr3_nt: TGTGCCAGCAGCTTAGGTCATGAGCAGTACTTC
cdr3_length: 13; d_call: TRBD1; clone_size: few; j_call: TRBJ1-2; v_call: TRBV4-1; cdr3_aa: CASSQGTGNGYTF; cdr3_nt: TGCGCCAGCAGCCAAGGGACAGGGAATGGCTACACCTTC
cdr3_length: 14; d_call: TRBD1; clone_size: -; j_call: TRBJ1-3; v_call: TRBV30; cdr3_aa: CAWSLDRGFYTIYF; cdr3_nt: TGTGCCTGGAGTCTTGACAGGGGTTTTTACACCATATATTTT
cdr3_length: 14; d_call: -; clone_size: -; j_call: TRBJ2-7; v_call: TRBV3-1/TRBV3-2; cdr3_aa: CASSQGDSSYEQYF; cdr3_nt: TGTGCCAGCAGCCAAGGAGACAGCTCCTACGAGCAGTACTTC
cdr3_length: 17; d_call: TRBD2; clone_size: -; j_call: TRBJ2-3; v_call: TRBV7-8; cdr3_aa: CASSPARAGGIADTQYF; cdr3_nt: TGTGCCAGCAGCCCAGCCCGAGCGGGAGGTATCGCAGATACGCAGTATTTT
cdr3_length: 16; d_call: TRBD1; clone_size: -; j_call: TRBJ2-7; v_call: TRBV11-2; cdr3_aa: CASSLRQGKGSYEQYF; cdr3_nt: TGTGCCAGCAGCTTAAGACAGGGAAAGGGCTCCTACGAGCAGTACTTC
cdr3_length: 15; d_call: TRBD1; clone_size: -; j_call: TRBJ1-2; v_call: TRBV5-4; cdr3_aa: CASSLAPGQGYGYTF; cdr3_nt: TGTGCCAGCAGCTTGGCCCCAGGACAGGGGTATGGCTACACCTTC
cdr3_length: 17; d_call: TRBD2; clone_size: -; j_call: TRBJ2-1; v_call: TRBV30; cdr3_aa: CAWSLAISGGVWNEQFF; cdr3_nt: TGTGCCTGGAGTTTGGCCATTAGCGGGGGAGTCTGGAATGAGCAGTTCTTC
cdr3_length: 14; d_call: TRBD1; clone_size: -; j_call: TRBJ1-2; v_call: TRBV29-1; cdr3_aa: CSVEGGQGVHGYTF; cdr3_nt: TGCAGCGTTGAAGGCGGACAGGGGGTCCATGGCTACACCTTC
cdr3_length: 15; d_call: -; clone_size: -; j_call: TRBJ2-3; v_call: TRBV4-1; cdr3_aa: CASSQGLRESDTQYF; cdr3_nt: TGCGCCAGCAGCCAAGGTTTGCGGGAATCAGATACGCAGTATTTT
cdr3_length: 13; d_call: TRBD1; clone_size: -; j_call: TRBJ1-2; v_call: TRBV29-1; cdr3_aa: CSVESLDRGRYTF; cdr3_nt: TGCAGCGTTGAAAGTTTGGACAGGGGGCGCTACACCTTC
cdr3_length: 12; d_call: -; clone_size: -; j_call: TRBJ2-2; v_call: TRBV6-5; cdr3_aa: CASSLATGELFF; cdr3_nt: TGTGCCAGCAGCTTAGCGACCGGGGAGCTGTTTTTT
cdr3_length: 15; d_call: -; clone_size: -; j_call: TRBJ2-7; v_call: TRBV5-6; cdr3_aa: CASSLDPGSPYEQYF; cdr3_nt: TGTGCCAGCAGCTTGGATCCGGGGTCCCCCTACGAGCAGTACTTC
cdr3_length: 16; d_call: TRBD2; clone_size: -; j_call: TRBJ2-1; v_call: TRBV27; cdr3_aa: CASSSHPSGSTNEQFF; cdr3_nt: TGTGCCAGCAGTTCCCATCCTAGCGGGAGTACCAATGAGCAGTTCTTC
cdr3_length: 14; d_call: TRBD2; clone_size: once; j_call: TRBJ2-3; v_call: TRBV7-9; cdr3_aa: CASSATSGRNTQYF; cdr3_nt: TGTGCCAGCAGCGCCACTAGCGGGAGGAATACGCAGTATTTT